This T cell receptor beta chain was profiled in a study of T cell changes during pregnancy in multiple sclerosis. Unmatched junction bases numbered 15, after V lost 10 bases and J lost 4 bases. Per the germline V gene, CDR1 is MNHEY and CDR2 is SVGAGI. The length of the CDR3 is 15 residues. Assay used: immunoSEQ multiplex PCR; TCRdb lists only in-frame clones, some missing. The data show approximately 40,000 clones, roughly 92% seen once. The V call is TRBV6-5, the J call TRBJ2-5; the match to TRBD2 covers 7 bases. Sequenced material: CD4+ T cells from peripheral blood mononuclear cells, taken in the third trimester of pregnancy. This TCR came from a female donor with multiple sclerosis, enrolled in a pregnancy study. For the CDR3, the DNA is TGTGCCACCGGGGGGTCGGCAGGGACGGGAGAGACCCAGTACTTC. Its protein is CATGGSAGTGETQYF.